The entry below gives a single T cell receptor (beta chain) sequence along with its context. The data were obtained in a study of T cell changes during pregnancy in multiple sclerosis. Libraries were prepared by immunoSEQ multiplex PCR; TCRdb keeps only in-frame clonotypes and omits some of them. The sample yields just over 40,000 clones, roughly 88% seen once. The CDR3 is made up of 15 amino acids. V lost 3 bases and J lost 1; bases outside the gene matches: 6. Material: peripheral blood, obtained in the first trimester of pregnancy. The TCR comes from a female donor in good health, enrolled as a control in a pregnancy study. The chain joins TRBV5-3 to TRBJ1-1; 7 bases align to TRBD1. TRBV5-3 is an ORF for which the function is uncertain. The CDR3 DNA is TGTGCCAGAAGCTCCAAGACAGGGCCGAACACTGAAGCTTTCTTT. Translated: CARSSKTGPNTEAFF.